This T cell receptor beta chain was recorded in a study of molecular identifiers for immune sequencing clone quantification. At least ten counts were recorded for this clonotype. Trimming pared 8 bases from V and 4 bases from J, leaving 26 bases between. There are 17 residues in the CDR3. TCRdb itself ran the PCR reads through MiXCR, one entry per CDR3 protein. The sample records 300,000 to 400,000 distinct CDR3 sequences, about a fifth being singletons. With 10%, 30% or 50% of RNA, about 17,000 to 1,100,000 naive CD8 T cells were sequenced. The sequenced sample consisted of naive CD8+ T cells from blood, with Jurkat cell RNA spiked in. This sample's subset: FACS-sorted CD8+CD4-CCR7+CD45RA+ naive T cells. The sequence was collected from a human donor in good health. Some libraries in this study had Jurkat cell RNA spiked in. The rearrangement links TRBV12-3 or TRBV12-4 to TRBJ1-1; D might be TRBD1 (5 bases). The CDR3 here is CASRWGTKRGAGTEAFF. CDR3 in DNA: TGTGCCAGCCGCTGGGGGACTAAAAGGGGAGCTGGCACTGAAGCTTTCTTT.